The next 26 T cell receptor beta chains were all read from a single sample in a study of technical replicates of blood from four donors. The data were produced by immunoSEQ multiplex PCR, yet TCRdb's version contains in-frame clones alone and is incomplete. The table includes more than 65,000 clones, 90% to 95% detected once. Sequenced sample: T cells isolated from PBMCs. The receptor set was obtained from a human donor in good health.

This chain links TRBV6-1 with TRBJ2-2; 8 bases are shared with TRBD1. Looked up from germline, CDR1 is MNHNS and CDR2 is SASEGT. The CDR3 is 15 residues long. V was clipped by 5 bases and J by 6 bases; unmatched bases: 8. CDR3 bases: TGTGCCAGCAGTCTAGCAGGGGGCTTTGCCGGGGAGCTGTTTTTT. It is translated as CASSLAGGFAGELFF.

This chain uses TRBV19 with TRBJ1-4; D is unresolved. The CDR3 consists of 13 residues. Germline V lookup: CDR1 LNHDA, CDR2 SQIVND (reference sequence). V was clipped by 8 bases and J by 4 bases, with 11 bases between them. CDR3 coding DNA: TGTGCCAGTGAGACTGCATATAATGAAAAACTGTTTTTT. Translation: CASETAYNEKLFF. Filled out from reference TRBV19 and TRBJ1-4, the complete variable domain reads DGGITQSPKYLFRKEGQNVTLSCEQNLNHDAMYWYRQDPGQGLRLIYYSQIVNDFQKGDIAEGYSVSREKKESFPLTVTSAQKNPTAFYLCASETAYNEKLFFGSGTQLSVL.

This clone was recorded once. V usage is TRBV5-8 and J usage is TRBJ2-1; 7 positions match TRBD2. Per the germline V gene, CDR1 is SGHTS and CDR2 is YDEGEE. The CDR3 covers 14 residues. Unmatched junction bases numbered 5, after V lost 0 bases and J lost 8 bases. Written as DNA, the CDR3 is TGTGCCAGCAGCTTGGGGTGGGAGGGCCATGAGCAGTTCTTC. It translates to CASSLGWEGHEQFF.

The chain employs TRBV5-4 and TRBJ2-2; the match to TRBD2 covers 7 bases. The CDR3 is 15 residues long. The V segment lost 4 bases and the J segment 4 bases; nucleotides outside the gene matches: 7. Germline CDR1 is SGHNT and CDR2 is YYREEE (reference sequence). The chain's CDR3 is CASSPGGTGTGELFF. The CDR3 DNA reads TGTGCCAGCAGCCCGGGGGGAACGGGCACCGGGGAGCTGTTTTTT.

J is TRBJ2-7 and V is TRBV30; 7 bases are shared with TRBD1. The CDR3 extends over 13 amino acids. CDR1 GTSNPN and CDR2 SVGIG come from the germline V gene (reference sequence). V shed 0 bases and J 3 bases; nucleotides not matched to a gene: 2. The CDR3: CAWSVGDSYEQYF. CDR3 sequence (DNA): TGTGCCTGGAGTGTGGGGGACAGCTACGAGCAGTACTTC.

J is TRBJ2-7 and V is TRBV10-2; tentative D call: TRBD2 (5 bases). V was trimmed by 3 bases and J by 7 bases, leaving 10 bases between them. In germline, CDR1 is WSHSY, CDR2 SAAADI. The CDR3 is 12 amino acids. The CDR3 sequence: CASSDPGGEQYF. DNA of the CDR3: TGCGCCAGCAGTGACCCAGGAGGTGAGCAGTACTTC.

This chain links TRBV2 with TRBJ1-5; D unclear. V was clipped by 7 bases and J by 1 base, with 14 bases between them. The germline V gene has CDR1 SNHLY and CDR2 FYNNEI. The CDR3 spans 15 residues. CDR3: CASKPSTGSNQPQHF. The CDR3 bases are TGTGCCAGCAAACCCTCGACGGGGAGCAATCAGCCCCAGCATTTT. Full variable domain (missing parts from reference TRBV2 and TRBJ1-5): EPEVTQTPSHQVTQMGQEVILRCVPISNHLYFYWYRQILGQKVEFLVSFYNNEISEKSEIFDDQFSVERPDGSNFTLKIRSTKLEDSAMYFCASKPSTGSNQPQHFGDGTRLSIL.

This chain connects TRBV6-5 to TRBJ1-2, with D tentatively TRBD1 (5 bases). CDR1 is MNHEY and CDR2 is SVGAGI in the germline V gene. The V and J ends lost 4 bases and 0 bases respectively, with 15 bases between them. The CDR3 extends over 16 amino acids. CDR3 bases: TGTGCCAGCAGTTTTGATCCGGACAAAGCTAACTATGGCTACACCTTC. Encoded protein: CASSFDPDKANYGYTF.

The V call is TRBV13, the J call TRBJ2-3, with 8 bases lining up with TRBD2. The CDR3 consists of 15 residues. V gave up 6 bases and J gave up 5 bases; unmatched junction bases: 10. CDR1 is PRHDT, CDR2 FYEKMQ, per germline (reference sequence). The CDR3 DNA is TGTGCCAGCAGATATAGCGGGGACGGAGTAGATACGCAGTATTTT. This translates into CASRYSGDGVDTQYF.

The genes are TRBV6-5 and TRBJ2-2; D gene ambiguous. Germline V gene lookup returns CDR1 MNHEY and CDR2 SVGAGI. The CDR3 length is 14 residues. V gave up 3 bases and J gave up 1 base, with 6 bases separating them. The DNA of the CDR3 is TGTGCCAGCAGTTATACGGGGAACACCGGGGAGCTGTTTTTT. Translating gives CASSYTGNTGELFF.

The V call is TRBV18, the J call TRBJ2-7; 13 nucleotides align to TRBD2. The germline V gene encodes CDR1 KGHSH and CDR2 LQKENI. The CDR3 extends over 15 amino acids. V trimming: 6 bases; J trimming: 3 bases; junction bases outside the gene matches: 5. The CDR3 coding sequence is TGTGCCAGCTCCCTCGGACTAGCGGGGGACTACGAGCAGTACTTC. Its translation: CASSLGLAGDYEQYF.

The chain is built from TRBV5-6 and TRBJ2-4; D is perhaps TRBD2 (5 bases). The CDR3 spans 15 residues. Trimming took 5 bases from V and 1 from J, leaving 13 bases between them. Germline lookup yields CDR1 SGHDT and CDR2 YYEEEE. The CDR3 loop reads CASSSPGEAKNIQYF. The CDR3 bases are TGTGCCAGCAGTTCCCCTGGGGAGGCCAAAAACATTCAGTACTTC.

As DNA, the CDR3 is TGTGCCAGCTCACCACCGGGACAGGGGGCAGCCTACGAGCAGTACTTC. Its translation: CASSPPGQGAAYEQYF. The chain recombines TRBV18 with TRBJ2-7; 12 bases agree with TRBD1. V lost 0 bases to trimming and J lost 2 bases; unmatched junction nucleotides: 2. Germline assignment: CDR1 KGHSH and CDR2 LQKENI. The CDR3 covers 16 residues. Full variable domain (remainder filled in from reference TRBV18 and TRBJ2-7): NAGVMQNPRHLVRRRGQEARLRCSPMKGHSHVYWYRQLPEEGLKFMVYLQKENIIDESGMPKERFSAEFPKEGPSILRIQQVVRGDSAAYFCASSPPGQGAAYEQYFGPGTRLTVT.

CDR3 region: CASSLRAGANVLTF. In nucleotides, the CDR3 is TGTGCCAGCAGTTTGCGGGCTGGGGCCAACGTCCTGACTTTC. V usage is TRBV28 and J usage is TRBJ2-6; D is possibly TRBD2 (5 bases). This CDR3 has 14 amino acids. Germline CDR1 MDHEN, CDR2 SYDVKM. Trimming removed 3 bases from V and 2 bases from J, with 5 bases in between.

The chain has TRBV19 and TRBJ1-2, with a weak D call TRBD1 (6 bases). Trimming stripped 9 bases from V and 6 bases from J, with 20 bases between. Germline V CDR1 and CDR2: LNHDA, SQIVND (reference sequence). This CDR3 spans 14 amino acids. CDR3 loop: CASNVGGGGHGYTF. Written as DNA, the CDR3 is TGTGCCAGCAATGTCGGAGGGGGAGGGCATGGCTACACCTTC.

The chain employs TRBV7-9 and TRBJ2-7; D not resolved. The germline V gene encodes CDR1 SEHNR and CDR2 FQNEAQ (reference sequence). The ends were cut back, 5 bases at V and 5 bases at J, with 19 bases in the middle. This CDR3 region has 15 residues. CDR3 sequence: CASSDPTSSYHEQYF. The CDR3 bases are TGTGCCAGCAGCGACCCGACTTCGAGCTATCACGAGCAGTACTTC. Full variable domain (outside the CDR3, taken from reference TRBV7-9 and TRBJ2-7): DTGVSQNPRHKITKRGQNVTFRCDPISEHNRLYWYRQTLGQGPEFLTYFQNEAQLEKSRLLSDRFSAERPKGSFSTLEIQRTEQGDSAMYLCASSDPTSSYHEQYFGPGTRLTVT.

Of note for this clone: The junction shows a germline mismatch at one end, possibly a read error. The rearrangement links TRBV7-7 to TRBJ2-5; 9 nucleotides match TRBD2. This CDR3 comprises 15 residues. Germline assignment: CDR1 SSHAT and CDR2 FNYEAQ (reference sequence). The CDR3 DNA sequence: TGTGCTAGCAGCCCTGGACTAGCGAACCAAGAGACCCAGTACTTC. It specifies CASSPGLANQETQYF.

The CDR3 DNA sequence: TGCGCCAGCAGCTTGGACGGAGGATTATACAATGAGCAGTTCTTC. Its protein product is CASSLDGGLYNEQFF. The chain couples TRBV5-1 to TRBJ2-1; possibly TRBD2 for D (5 bases). This CDR3 region has 15 residues. Germline CDR1 reads SGHRS; CDR2 reads YFSETQ. V was cut by 0 bases and J by 4 bases, with 11 bases left in between.

This CDR3 is CASSLEGAEAFF. The CDR3 DNA reads as TGCGCCAGCAGCTTGGAGGGGGCTGAAGCTTTCTTT. The V call is TRBV5-1, the J call TRBJ1-1; tentatively, D is TRBD1 (6 bases). V dropped 0 bases and J dropped 6 bases, with 6 bases sitting between them. The CDR3 has 12 residues. Germline loops: CDR1 SGHRS, CDR2 YFSETQ.

The V gene is TRBV4-1, the J gene TRBJ1-3, with 7 positions matching TRBD1. This CDR3 contains 15 residues. J gave up 4 bases and V 6 bases, and 9 bases lay outside the gene matches. Germline values: CDR1 MGHRA, CDR2 YSYEKL. CDR3 in amino acids: CASSYGQDYGNTIYF. The CDR3 DNA follows: TGCGCCAGCAGTTATGGACAGGACTACGGAAACACCATATATTTT.

The gene calls are TRBV19 and TRBJ1-3; D is ambiguous. Germline CDR1 LNHDA, CDR2 SQIVND (reference sequence). The germline V and J ends were trimmed by 6 bases and 3 bases, with 18 bases remaining between them. CDR3 size: 16 residues. CDR3 bases: TGTGCCAGTAGGAGTGGACGCACCGGGGATGGAAACACCATATATTTT. As protein: CASRSGRTGDGNTIYF.

The gene calls are TRBV7-9 and TRBJ2-7, with 7 positions matching TRBD1. The CDR3 runs 15 residues. Trimming cost V 5 bases and J 3 bases; bases outside gene matches: 10. In germline, CDR1 is SEHNR, CDR2 FQNEAQ (reference sequence). This CDR3 reads CASSALTGENYEQYF. The CDR3 DNA reads TGTGCCAGCAGCGCTCTAACAGGGGAGAACTACGAGCAGTACTTC.

This clone was recorded only once. The chain has TRBV7-9 and TRBJ2-6, with D perhaps matching TRBD2 (5 bases). CDR3 length: 15 residues. V lost 3 bases and J 4 bases, leaving 10 bases between the germline ends. Germline V CDR1 and CDR2: SEHNR, FQNEAQ (reference sequence). The CDR3 region is CASSFPPGGANVLTF. The CDR3 nucleotides read TGTGCCAGCAGCTTCCCGCCGGGGGGGGCCAACGTCCTGACTTTC.

The chain has TRBV2 and TRBJ2-7, with 8 bases lining up with TRBD2. The CDR3 is 14 amino acids. With V trimmed by 3 bases and J by 3 bases, 4 bases remained unmatched. Germline lookup yields CDR1 SNHLY and CDR2 FYNNEI. The CDR3 nucleotides are TGTGCCAGCAGTGACGAGCGGGAGATCTACGAGCAGTACTTC. Translated: CASSDEREIYEQYF.

V and J are TRBV25-1 and TRBJ2-7; 10 bases fit TRBD2. This CDR3 comprises 13 residues. The V segment lost 4 bases and the J segment 10 bases; nucleotides outside the gene matches: 7. Germline V CDR1 and CDR2: MGHDK, SYGVNS. In DNA, the CDR3 is TGTGCCAGCAGTGGACTCGGACTAGCGGCACAGTACTTC. Translation gives CASSGLGLAAQYF.

The chain recombines TRBV6-5 with TRBJ2-3; 12 bases align to TRBD2. This CDR3 comprises 15 residues. With 7 bases clipped from V and 4 bases from J, the junction kept 6 bases outside the gene matches. Germline V CDR1 and CDR2: MNHEY, SVGAGI. CDR3 in amino acids: CASTTTSGSPDTQYF. The CDR3 DNA is TGTGCCAGCACCACGACTAGCGGGAGCCCAGATACGCAGTATTTT.